This TCR beta chain was identified in a study of shared clonotypes between healthy human individuals. Study background: CD4 naive cells filled three plates per donor, CD4 memory three, CD8 naive two and CD8 memory one.

The junction had 3 bases not matched to a gene; V was cut back by 4 bases and J by 2 bases. The CDR3 is 14 amino acids. Germline values: CDR1 SGHRS, CDR2 YFSETQ. Only Caucasian adults living in Nashville, Tennessee served as donors. The study ran the assay at deep level. Method: immunoSEQ multiplex PCR; TCRdb's copy keeps in-frame clones and lacks some. The sample lists some 500,000 clones, about 96% occurring once. The chain recombines TRBV5-1 with TRBJ2-5, with TRBD1 identical over 9 bases. Sequenced material: naive CD4+ T cells sorted from blood. The subset denotes: CD45RA+ positively selected. This receptor was taken from a woman in her 30s in good health. The CDR3: CASSHGQGQETQYF. Written as DNA, the CDR3 is TGCGCCAGCAGCCACGGACAGGGGCAAGAGACCCAGTACTTC.